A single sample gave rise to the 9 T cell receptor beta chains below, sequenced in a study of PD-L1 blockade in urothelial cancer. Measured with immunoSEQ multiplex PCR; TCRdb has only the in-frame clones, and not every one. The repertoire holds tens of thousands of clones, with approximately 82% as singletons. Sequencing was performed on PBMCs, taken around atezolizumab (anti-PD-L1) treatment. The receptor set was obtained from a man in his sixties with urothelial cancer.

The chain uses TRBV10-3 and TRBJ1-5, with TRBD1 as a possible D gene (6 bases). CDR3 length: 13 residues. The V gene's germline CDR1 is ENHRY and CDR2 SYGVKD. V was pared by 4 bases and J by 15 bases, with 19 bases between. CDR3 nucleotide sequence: TGTGCCATCAGTGCCGAACAGGGAACCGTTATGCATTTT. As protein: CAISAEQGTVMHF.

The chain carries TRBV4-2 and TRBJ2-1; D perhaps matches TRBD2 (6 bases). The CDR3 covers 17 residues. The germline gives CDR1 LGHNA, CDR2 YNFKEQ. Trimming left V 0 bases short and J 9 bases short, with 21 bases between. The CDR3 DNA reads TGTGCCAGCAGCCAAGATCCCGGAGGGCCCCGGATGGTTGAGCAGTTCTTC. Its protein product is CASSQDPGGPRMVEQFF.

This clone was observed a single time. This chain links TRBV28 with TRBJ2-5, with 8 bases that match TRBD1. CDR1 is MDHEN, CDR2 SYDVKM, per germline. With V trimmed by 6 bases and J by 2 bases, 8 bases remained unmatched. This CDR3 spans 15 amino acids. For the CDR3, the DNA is TGTGCCAGCAGCCTACCCCGACAGGGGCAAGAGACCCAGTACTTC. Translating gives CASSLPRQGQETQYF.

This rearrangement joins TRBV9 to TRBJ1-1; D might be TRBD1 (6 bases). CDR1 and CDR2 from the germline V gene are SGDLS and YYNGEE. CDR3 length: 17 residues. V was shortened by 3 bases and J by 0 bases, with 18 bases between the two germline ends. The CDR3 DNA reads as TGTGCCAGCAGCGGTACTTGGGGGGGCTATATGAACACTGAAGCTTTCTTT. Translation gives CASSGTWGGYMNTEAFF.

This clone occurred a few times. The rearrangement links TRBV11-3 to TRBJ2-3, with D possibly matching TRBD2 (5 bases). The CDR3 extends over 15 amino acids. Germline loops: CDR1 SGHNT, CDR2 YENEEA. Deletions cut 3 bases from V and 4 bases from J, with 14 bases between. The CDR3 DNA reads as TGTGCCAGCAGCTTTGCAGGAGACGGGGCAGATACGCAGTATTTT. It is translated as CASSFAGDGADTQYF.

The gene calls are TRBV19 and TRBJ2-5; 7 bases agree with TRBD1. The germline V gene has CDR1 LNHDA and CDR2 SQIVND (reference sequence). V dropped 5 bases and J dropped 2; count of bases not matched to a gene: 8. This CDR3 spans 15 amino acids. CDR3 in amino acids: CASSAHRGQQETQYF. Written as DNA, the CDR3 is TGTGCCAGTAGTGCCCACAGGGGCCAGCAAGAGACCCAGTACTTC.

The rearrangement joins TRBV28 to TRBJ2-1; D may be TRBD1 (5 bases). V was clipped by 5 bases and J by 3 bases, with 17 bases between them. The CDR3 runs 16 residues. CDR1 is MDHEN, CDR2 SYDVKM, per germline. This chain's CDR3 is CASSGAEAVRYNEQFF. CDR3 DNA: TGTGCCAGCAGTGGGGCCGAGGCAGTTCGCTACAATGAGCAGTTCTTC. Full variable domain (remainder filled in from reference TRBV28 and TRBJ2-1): DVKVTQSSRYLVKRTGEKVFLECVQDMDHENMFWYRQDPGLGLRLIYFSYDVKMKEKGDIPEGYSVSREKKERFSLILESASTNQTSMYLCASSGAEAVRYNEQFFGPGTRLTVL.

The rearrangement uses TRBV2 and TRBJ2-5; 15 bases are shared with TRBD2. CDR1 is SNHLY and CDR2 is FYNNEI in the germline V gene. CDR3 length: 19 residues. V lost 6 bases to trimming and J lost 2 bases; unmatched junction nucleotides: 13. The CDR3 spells CASRRGGLAGGLGQETQYF. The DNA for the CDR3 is TGTGCCAGCAGGAGGGGGGGACTAGCGGGAGGCCTGGGACAAGAGACCCAGTACTTC.

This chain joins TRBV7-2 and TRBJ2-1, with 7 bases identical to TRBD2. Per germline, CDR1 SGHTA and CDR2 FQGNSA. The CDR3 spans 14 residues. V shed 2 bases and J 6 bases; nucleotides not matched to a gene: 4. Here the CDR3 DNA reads TGTGCCAGCAGCTTAATATGGGGGGGCAATGAGCAGTTCTTC. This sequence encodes CASSLIWGGNEQFF.